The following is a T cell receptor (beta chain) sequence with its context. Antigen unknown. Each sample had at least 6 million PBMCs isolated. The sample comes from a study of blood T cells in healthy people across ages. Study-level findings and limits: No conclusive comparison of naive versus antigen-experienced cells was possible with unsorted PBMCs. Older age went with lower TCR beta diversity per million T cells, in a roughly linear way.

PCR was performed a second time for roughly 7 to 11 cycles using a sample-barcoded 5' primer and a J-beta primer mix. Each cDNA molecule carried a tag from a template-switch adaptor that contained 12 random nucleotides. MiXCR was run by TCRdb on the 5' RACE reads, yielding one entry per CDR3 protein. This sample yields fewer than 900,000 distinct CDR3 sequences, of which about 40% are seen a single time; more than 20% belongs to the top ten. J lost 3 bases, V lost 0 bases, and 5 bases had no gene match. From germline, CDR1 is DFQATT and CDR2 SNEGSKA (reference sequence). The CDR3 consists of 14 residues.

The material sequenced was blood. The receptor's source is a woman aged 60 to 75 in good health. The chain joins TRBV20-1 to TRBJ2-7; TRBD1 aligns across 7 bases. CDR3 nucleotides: TGCAGTGCTAGAGATTCGTACAGGGGCTACGAGCAGTACTTC. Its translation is CSARDSYRGYEQYF.